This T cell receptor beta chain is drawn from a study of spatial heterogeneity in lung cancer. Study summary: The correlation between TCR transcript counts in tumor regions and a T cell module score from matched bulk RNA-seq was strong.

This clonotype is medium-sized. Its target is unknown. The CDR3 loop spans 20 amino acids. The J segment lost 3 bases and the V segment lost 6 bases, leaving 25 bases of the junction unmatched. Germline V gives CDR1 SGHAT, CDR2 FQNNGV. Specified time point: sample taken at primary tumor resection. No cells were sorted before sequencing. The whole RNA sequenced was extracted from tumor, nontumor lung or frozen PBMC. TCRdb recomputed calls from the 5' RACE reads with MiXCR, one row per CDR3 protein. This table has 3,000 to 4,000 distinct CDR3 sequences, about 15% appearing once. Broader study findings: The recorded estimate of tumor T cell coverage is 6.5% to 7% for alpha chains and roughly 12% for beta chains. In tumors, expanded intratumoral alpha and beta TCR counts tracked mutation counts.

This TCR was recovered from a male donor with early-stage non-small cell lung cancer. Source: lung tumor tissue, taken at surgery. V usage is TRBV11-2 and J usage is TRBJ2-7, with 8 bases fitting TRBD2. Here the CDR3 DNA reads TGTGCCAGCAGTTTGGCTTCCCTTGGCCGGGGCGGGAGGCCGATCTACGAGCAGTACTTC. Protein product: CASSLASLGRGGRPIYEQYF.